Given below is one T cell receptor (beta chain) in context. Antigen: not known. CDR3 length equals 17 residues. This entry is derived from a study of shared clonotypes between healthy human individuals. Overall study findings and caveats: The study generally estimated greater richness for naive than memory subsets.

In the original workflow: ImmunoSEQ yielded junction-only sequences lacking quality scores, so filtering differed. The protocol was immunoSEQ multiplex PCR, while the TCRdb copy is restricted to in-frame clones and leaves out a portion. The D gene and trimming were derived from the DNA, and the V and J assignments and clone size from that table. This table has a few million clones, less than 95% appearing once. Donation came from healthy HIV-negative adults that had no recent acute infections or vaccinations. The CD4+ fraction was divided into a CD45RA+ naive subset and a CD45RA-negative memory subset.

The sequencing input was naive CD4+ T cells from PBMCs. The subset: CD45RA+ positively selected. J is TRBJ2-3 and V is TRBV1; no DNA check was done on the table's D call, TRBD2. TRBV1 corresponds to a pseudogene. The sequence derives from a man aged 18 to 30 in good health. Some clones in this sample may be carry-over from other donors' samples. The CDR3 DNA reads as TGCACCAGCAGCCAAGGGACTAGCGGGGGAGTACCCGATACGCAGTATTTT. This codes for CTSSQGTSGGVPDTQYF.